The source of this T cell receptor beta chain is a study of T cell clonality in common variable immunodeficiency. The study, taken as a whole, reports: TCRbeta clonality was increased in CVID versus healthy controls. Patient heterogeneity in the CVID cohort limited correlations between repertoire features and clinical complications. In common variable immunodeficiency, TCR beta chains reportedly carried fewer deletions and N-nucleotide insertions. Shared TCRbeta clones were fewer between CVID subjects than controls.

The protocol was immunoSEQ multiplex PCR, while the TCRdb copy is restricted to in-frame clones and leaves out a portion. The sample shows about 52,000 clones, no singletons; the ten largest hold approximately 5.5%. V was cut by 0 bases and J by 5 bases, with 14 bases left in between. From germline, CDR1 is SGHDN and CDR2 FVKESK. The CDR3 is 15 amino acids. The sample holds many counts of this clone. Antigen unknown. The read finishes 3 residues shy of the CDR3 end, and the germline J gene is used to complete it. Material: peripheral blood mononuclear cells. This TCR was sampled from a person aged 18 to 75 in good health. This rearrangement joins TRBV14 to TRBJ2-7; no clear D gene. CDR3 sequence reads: CASSQDLPSGHEQYF. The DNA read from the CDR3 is TGTGCCAGCAGCCAAGATCTTCCTTCGGGTCACGAG.